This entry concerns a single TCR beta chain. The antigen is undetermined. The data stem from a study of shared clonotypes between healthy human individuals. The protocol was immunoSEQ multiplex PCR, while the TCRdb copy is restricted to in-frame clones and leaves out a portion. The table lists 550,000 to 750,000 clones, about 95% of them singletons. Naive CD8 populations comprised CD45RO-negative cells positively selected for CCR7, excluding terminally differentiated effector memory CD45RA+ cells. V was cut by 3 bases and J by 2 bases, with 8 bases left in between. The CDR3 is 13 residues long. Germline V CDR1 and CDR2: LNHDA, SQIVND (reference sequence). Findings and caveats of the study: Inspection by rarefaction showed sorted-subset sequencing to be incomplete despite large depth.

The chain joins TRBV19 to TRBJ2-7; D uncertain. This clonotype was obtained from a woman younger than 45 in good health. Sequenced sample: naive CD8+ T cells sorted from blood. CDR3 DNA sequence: TGTGCCAGTAGTATGGGTCGAGCCTACGAGCAGTACTTC. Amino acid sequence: CASSMGRAYEQYF.